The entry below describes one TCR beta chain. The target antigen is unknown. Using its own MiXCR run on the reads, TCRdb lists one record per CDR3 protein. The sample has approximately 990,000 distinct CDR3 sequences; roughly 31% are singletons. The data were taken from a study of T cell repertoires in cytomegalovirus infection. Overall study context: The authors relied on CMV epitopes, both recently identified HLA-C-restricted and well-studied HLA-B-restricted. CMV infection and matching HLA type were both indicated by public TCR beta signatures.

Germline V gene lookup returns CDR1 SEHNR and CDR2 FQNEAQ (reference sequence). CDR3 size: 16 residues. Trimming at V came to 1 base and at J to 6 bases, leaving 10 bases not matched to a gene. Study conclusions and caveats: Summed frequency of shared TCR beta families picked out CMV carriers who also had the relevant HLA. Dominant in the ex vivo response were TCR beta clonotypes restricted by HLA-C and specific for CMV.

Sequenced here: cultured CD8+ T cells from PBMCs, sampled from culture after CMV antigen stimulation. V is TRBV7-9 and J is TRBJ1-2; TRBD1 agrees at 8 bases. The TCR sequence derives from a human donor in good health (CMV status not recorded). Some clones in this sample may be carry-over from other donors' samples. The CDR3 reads CASSLGRGQGRDGYTF. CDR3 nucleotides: TGTGCCAGCAGCTTAGGGAGAGGACAGGGCAGGGATGGCTACACCTTC. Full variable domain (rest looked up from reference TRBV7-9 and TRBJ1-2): DTGVSQNPRHKITKRGQNVTFRCDPISEHNRLYWYRQTLGQGPEFLTYFQNEAQLEKSRLLSDRFSAERPKGSFSTLEIQRTEQGDSAMYLCASSLGRGQGRDGYTFGSGTRLTVV.